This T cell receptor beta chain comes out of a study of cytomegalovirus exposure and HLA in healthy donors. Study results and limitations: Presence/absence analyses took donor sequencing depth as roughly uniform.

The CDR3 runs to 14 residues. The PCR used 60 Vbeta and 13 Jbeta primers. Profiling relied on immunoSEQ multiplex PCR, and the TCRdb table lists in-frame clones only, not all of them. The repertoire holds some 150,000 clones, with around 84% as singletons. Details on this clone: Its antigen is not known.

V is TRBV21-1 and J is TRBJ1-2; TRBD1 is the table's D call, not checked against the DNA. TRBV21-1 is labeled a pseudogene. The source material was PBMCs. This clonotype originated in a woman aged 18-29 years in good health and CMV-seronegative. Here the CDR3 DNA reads TGTGCCAGCAGTTGGCAGGGGGCGGTTTGCGGCTACACCTTC. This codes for CASSWQGAVCGYTF.